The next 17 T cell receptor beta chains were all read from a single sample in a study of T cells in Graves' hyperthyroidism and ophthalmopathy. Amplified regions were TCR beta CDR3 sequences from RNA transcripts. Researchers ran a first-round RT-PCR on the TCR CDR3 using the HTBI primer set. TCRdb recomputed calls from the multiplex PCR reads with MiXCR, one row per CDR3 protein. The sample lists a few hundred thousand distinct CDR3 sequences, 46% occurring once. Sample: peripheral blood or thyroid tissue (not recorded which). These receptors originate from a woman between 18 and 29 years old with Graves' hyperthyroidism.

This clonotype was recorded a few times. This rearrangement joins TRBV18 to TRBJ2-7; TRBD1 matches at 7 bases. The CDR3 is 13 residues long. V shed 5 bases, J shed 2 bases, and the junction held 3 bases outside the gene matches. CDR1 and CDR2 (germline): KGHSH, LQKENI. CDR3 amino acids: CASSTGETYEQYF. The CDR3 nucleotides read TGTGCCAGCTCAACAGGGGAGACCTACGAGCAGTACTTC.

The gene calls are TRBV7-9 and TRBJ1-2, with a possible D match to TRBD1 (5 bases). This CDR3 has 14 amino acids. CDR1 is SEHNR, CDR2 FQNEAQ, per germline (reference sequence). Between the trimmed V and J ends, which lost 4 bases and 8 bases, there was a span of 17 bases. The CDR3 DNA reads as TGTGCCAGCAGCTCCTCGGGACTAGCGGGAGGCTACACCTTC. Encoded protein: CASSSSGLAGGYTF.

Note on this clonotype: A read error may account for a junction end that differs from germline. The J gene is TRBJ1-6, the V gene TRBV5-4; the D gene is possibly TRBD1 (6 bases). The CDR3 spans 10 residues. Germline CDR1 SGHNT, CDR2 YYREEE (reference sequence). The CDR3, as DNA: TGTGCCAGCAGCTTGGGACAGGTATCATTT. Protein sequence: CASSLGQVSF.

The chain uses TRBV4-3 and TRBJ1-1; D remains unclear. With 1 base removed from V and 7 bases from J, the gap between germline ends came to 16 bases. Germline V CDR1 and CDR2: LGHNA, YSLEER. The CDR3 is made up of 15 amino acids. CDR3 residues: CASSQVPGRIGEAFF. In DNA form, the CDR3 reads TGCGCCAGCAGCCAAGTGCCGGGGAGGATCGGTGAAGCTTTCTTT.

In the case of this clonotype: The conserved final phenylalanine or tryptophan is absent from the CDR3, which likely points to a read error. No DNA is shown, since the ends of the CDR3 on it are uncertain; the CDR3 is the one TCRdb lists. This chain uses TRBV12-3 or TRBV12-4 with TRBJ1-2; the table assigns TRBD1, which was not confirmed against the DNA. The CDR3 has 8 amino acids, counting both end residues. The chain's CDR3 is CASSLGAE.

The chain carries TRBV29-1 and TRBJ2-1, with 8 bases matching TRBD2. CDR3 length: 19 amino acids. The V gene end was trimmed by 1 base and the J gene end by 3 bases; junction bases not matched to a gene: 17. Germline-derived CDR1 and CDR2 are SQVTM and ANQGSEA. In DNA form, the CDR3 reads TGCAGCGTTGAAGGTGGTAGATCCCTAACTAGCGGAGTCTACAATGAGCAGTTCTTC. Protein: CSVEGGRSLTSGVYNEQFF.

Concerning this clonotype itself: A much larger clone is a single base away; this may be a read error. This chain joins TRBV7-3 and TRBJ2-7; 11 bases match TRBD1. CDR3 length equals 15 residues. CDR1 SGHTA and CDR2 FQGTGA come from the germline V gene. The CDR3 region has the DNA TGTGCCGGCAGCCAACGGACAGGGGGCGGCTACGAGCAGTACTTC. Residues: CAGSQRTGGGYEQYF.

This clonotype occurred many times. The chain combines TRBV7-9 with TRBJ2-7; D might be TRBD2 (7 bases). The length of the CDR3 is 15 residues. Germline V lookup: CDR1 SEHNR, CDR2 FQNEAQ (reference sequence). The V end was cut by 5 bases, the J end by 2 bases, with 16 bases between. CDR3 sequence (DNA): TGTGCCAGCAGCGTTGGGGGGGGCCAGACCTACGAGCAGTACTTC. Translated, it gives CASSVGGGQTYEQYF.

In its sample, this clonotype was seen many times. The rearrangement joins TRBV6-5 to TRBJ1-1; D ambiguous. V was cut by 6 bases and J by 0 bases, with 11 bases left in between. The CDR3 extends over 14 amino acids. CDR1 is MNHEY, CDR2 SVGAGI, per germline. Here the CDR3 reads CASSRGRMNTEAFF. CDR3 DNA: TGTGCCAGCAGCCGAGGACGGATGAACACTGAAGCTTTCTTT.

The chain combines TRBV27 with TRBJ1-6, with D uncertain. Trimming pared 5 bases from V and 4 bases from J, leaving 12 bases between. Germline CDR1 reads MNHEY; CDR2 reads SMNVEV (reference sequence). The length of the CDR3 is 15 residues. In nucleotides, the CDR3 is TGTGCCAGCAGTCCGCTTAAAGGGTATAATTCACCCCTCCACTTT. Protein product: CASSPLKGYNSPLHF.

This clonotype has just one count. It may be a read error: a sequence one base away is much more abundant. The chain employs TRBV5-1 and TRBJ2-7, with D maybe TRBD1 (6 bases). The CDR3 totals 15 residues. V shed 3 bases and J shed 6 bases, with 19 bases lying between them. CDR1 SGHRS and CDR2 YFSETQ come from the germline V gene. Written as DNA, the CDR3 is TGCGCCAGCAGCTGGACCTGGGCAGGGGCCGGCGAGCAGTACTTC. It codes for CASSWTWAGAGEQYF.

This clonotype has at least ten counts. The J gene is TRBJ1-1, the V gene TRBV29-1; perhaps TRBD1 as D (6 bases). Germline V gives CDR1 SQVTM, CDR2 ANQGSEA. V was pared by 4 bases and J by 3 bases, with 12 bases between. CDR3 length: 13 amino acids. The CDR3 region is CSVVRGRDTEAFF. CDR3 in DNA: TGCAGCGTTGTGAGGGGGAGGGACACTGAAGCTTTCTTT.

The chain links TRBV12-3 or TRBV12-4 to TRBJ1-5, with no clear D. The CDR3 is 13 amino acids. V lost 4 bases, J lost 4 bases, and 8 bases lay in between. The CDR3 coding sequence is TGTGCCAGCAGTTCGTACAATAATCAGCCCCAGCATTTT. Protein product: CASSSYNNQPQHF.

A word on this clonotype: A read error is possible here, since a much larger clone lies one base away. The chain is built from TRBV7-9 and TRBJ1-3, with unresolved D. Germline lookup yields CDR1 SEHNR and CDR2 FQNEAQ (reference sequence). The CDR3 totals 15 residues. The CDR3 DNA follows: TGTGCCAGCAGCTTAGGCACCCAGTCTGGAAGCACCATATATTTT. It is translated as CASSLGTQSGSTIYF.

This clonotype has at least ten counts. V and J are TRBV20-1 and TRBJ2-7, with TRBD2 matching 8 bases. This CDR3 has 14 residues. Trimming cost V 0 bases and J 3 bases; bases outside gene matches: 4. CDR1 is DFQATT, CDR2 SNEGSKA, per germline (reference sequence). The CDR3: CSAREAGADYEQYF. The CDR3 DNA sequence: TGCAGTGCTAGAGAAGCGGGAGCGGACTACGAGCAGTACTTC.

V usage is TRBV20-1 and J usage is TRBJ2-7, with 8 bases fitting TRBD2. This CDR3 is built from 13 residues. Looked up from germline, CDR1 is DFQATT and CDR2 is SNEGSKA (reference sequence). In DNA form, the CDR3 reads TGCAGCTCGAGCGGGAGTAGGTCCTACGAGCAGTACTTC. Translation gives CSSSGSRSYEQYF.

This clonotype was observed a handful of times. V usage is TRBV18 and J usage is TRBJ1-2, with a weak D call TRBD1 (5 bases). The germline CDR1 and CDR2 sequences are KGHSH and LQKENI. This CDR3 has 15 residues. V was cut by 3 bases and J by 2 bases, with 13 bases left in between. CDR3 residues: CASSPLSGWNYGYTF. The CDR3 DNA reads TGTGCCAGCTCACCCCTCTCAGGGTGGAACTATGGCTACACCTTC.